This TCR beta chain came from a study of blood T cell repertoires in COVID-19. About the study: PBMCs, B-cell-depleted T cells, or T cells were the source of the cDNA or gDNA that made up the material.

The trim removed 2 bases at V and 2 bases at J, leaving 3 bases unmatched. This CDR3 region has 14 residues. Germline CDR1 is SGHTA and CDR2 is FQGNSA. Assay: immunoSEQ multiplex PCR; the TCRdb copy retains only in-frame clones and omits some. The sample holds roughly 300,000 clones; roughly 87% are singletons and the top ten take more than 0.9%. Those who participated ranged in age from roughly 18 to 89 years and resided in approximately 26 US areas. Recovered status applied to Cohort 3 donors who had two consecutive negative PCRs. It also applied to those with clearance or with symptom resolution. This clone was seen a few times.

This chain connects TRBV7-2 to TRBJ2-7, with 7 positions matching TRBD1. Material for sequencing was PBMCs or T cells enriched from blood (not recorded which). The TCR sequence derives from a woman aged 25 to 39 who had recovered from COVID-19. CDR3 residues: CASSLNRGPYEQYF. CDR3 DNA: TGTGCCAGCAGCTTAAACAGGGGACCCTACGAGCAGTACTTC.